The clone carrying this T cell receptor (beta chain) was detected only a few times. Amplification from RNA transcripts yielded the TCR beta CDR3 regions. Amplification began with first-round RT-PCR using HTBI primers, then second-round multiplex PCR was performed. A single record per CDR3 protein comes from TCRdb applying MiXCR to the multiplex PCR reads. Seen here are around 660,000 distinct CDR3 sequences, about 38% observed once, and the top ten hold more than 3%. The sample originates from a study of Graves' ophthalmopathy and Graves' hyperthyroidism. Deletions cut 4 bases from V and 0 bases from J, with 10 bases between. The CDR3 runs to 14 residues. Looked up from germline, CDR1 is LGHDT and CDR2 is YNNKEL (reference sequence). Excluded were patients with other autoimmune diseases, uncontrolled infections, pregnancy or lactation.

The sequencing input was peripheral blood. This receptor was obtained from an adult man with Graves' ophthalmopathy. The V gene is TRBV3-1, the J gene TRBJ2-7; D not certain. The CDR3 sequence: CASSLTLSSYEQYF. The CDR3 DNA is TGTGCCAGCAGCCTTACACTGAGCTCCTACGAGCAGTACTTC.